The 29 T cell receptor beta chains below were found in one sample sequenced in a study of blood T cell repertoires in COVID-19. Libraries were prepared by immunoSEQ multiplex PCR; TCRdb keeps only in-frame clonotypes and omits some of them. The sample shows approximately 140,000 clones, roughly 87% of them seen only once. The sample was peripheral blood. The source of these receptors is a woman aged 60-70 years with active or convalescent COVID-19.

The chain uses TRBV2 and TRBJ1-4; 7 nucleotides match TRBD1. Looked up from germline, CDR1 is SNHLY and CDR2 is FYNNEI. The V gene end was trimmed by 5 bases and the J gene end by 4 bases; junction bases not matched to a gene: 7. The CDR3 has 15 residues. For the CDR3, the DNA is TGTGCCAGCAGTTCCCAGGGGGGTCATAATGAAAAACTGTTTTTT. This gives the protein CASSSQGGHNEKLFF.

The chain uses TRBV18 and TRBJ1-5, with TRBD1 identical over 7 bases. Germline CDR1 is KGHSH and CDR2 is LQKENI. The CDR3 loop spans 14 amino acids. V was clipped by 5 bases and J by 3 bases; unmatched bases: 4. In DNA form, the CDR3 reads TGTGCCAGCTCATCGGACAGGAACAATCAGCCCCAGCATTTT. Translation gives CASSSDRNNQPQHF.

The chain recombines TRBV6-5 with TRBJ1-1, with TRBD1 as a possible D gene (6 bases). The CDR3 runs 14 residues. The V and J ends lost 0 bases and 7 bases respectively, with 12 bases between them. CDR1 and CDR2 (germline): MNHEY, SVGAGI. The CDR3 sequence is CASSYSGTSGEAFF. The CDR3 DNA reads TGTGCCAGCAGTTACTCAGGGACATCCGGTGAAGCTTTCTTT.

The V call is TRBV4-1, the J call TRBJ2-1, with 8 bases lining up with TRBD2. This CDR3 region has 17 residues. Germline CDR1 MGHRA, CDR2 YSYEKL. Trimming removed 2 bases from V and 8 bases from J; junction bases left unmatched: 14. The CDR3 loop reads CASSQRGSGGNVDEQFF. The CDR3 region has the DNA TGCGCCAGCAGCCAAAGAGGAAGCGGGGGTAACGTCGATGAGCAGTTCTTC.

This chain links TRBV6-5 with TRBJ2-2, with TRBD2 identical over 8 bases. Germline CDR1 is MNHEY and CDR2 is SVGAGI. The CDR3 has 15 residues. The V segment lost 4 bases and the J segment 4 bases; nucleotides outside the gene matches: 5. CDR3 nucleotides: TGTGCCAGCAGTTTCGGGACTAGAGGCACCGGGGAGCTGTTTTTT. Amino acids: CASSFGTRGTGELFF.

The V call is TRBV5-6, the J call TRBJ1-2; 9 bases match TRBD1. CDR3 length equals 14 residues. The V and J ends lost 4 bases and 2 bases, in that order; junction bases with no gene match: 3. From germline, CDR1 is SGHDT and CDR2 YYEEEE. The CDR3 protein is CASSPGTGNYGYTF. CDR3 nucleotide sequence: TGTGCCAGCAGCCCCGGGACAGGGAACTATGGCTACACCTTC.

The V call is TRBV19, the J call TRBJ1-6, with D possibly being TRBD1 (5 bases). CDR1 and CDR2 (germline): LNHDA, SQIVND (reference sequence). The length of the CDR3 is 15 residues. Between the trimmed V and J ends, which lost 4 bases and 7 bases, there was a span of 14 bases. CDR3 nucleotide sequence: TGTGCCAGTAGTACGCAGGGAATTGGGAATTCACCCCTCCACTTT. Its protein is CASSTQGIGNSPLHF. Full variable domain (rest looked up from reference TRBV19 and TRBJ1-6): DGGITQSPKYLFRKEGQNVTLSCEQNLNHDAMYWYRQDPGQGLRLIYYSQIVNDFQKGDIAEGYSVSREKKESFPLTVTSAQKNPTAFYLCASSTQGIGNSPLHFGNGTRLTVT.

The CDR3 sequence is CASSSNREAFF. CDR3 DNA sequence: TGCGCCAGCAGCTCCAACAGGGAAGCTTTCTTT. The chain recombines TRBV5-1 with TRBJ1-1; tentative D call: TRBD1 (5 bases). V lost 3 bases to trimming and J lost 8 bases, with 8 bases between them. The germline gives CDR1 SGHRS, CDR2 YFSETQ. The CDR3 runs to 11 residues.

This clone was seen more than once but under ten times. The CDR3, as DNA: TGTGCCAGCAGTACAGCTTACGAGCAGTACTTC. Amino acid sequence: CASSTAYEQYF. The V call is TRBV25-1, the J call TRBJ2-7; the D is unclear. The germline gives CDR1 MGHDK, CDR2 SYGVNS. V lost 5 bases, J lost 4 bases, and 6 bases lay in between. This CDR3 is built from 11 residues.

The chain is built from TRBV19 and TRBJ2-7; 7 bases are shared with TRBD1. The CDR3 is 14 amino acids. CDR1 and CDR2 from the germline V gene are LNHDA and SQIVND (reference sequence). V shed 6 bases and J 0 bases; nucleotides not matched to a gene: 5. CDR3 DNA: TGTGCCAGTAGCGCAGGGGGAGCCTCCTACGAGCAGTACTTC. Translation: CASSAGGASYEQYF. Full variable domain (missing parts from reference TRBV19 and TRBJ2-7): DGGITQSPKYLFRKEGQNVTLSCEQNLNHDAMYWYRQDPGQGLRLIYYSQIVNDFQKGDIAEGYSVSREKKESFPLTVTSAQKNPTAFYLCASSAGGASYEQYFGPGTRLTVT.

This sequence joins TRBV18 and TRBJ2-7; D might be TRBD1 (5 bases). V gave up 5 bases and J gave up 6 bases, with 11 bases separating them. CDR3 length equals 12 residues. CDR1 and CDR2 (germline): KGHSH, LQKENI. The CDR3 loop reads CASSATGAEQYF. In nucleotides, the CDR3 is TGTGCCAGCTCAGCAACAGGCGCCGAGCAGTACTTC.

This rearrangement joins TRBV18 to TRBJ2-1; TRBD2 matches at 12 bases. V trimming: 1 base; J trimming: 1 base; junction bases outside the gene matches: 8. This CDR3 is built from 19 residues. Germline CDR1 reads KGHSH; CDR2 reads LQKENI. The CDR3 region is CASSPRLLAGGPSYNEQFF. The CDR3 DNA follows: TGTGCCAGCTCACCACGGCTACTAGCGGGGGGCCCTTCCTACAATGAGCAGTTCTTC.

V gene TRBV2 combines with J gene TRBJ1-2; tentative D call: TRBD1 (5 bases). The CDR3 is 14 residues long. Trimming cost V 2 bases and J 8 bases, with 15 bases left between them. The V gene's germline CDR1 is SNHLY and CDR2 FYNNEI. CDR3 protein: CASSERGWRDGYTF. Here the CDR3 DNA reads TGTGCCAGCAGTGAACGGGGGTGGCGGGACGGCTACACCTTC.

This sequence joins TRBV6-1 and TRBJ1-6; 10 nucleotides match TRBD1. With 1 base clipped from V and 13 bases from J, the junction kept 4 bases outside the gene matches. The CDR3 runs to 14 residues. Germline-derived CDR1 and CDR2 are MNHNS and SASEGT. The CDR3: CASSEEDRGFPLHF. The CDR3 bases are TGTGCCAGCAGTGAAGAGGACAGGGGGTTCCCCCTCCACTTT.

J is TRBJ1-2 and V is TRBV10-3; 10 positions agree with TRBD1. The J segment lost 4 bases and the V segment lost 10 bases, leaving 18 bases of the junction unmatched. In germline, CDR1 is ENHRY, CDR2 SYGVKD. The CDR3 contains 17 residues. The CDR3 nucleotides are TGTGCCACCCATGCCGGGACAGGGGAAGTGGGGAGCTATGGCTACACCTTC. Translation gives CATHAGTGEVGSYGYTF.

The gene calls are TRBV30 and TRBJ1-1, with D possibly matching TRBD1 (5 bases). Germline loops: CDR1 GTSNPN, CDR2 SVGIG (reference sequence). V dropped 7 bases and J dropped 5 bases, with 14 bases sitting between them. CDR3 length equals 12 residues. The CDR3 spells CAYQGMVTEAFF. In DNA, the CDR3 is TGTGCCTACCAGGGAATGGTTACTGAAGCTTTCTTT.

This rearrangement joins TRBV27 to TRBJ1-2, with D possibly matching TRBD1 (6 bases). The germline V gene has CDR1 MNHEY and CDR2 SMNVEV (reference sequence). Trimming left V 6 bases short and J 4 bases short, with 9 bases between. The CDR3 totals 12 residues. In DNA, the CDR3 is TGTGCCAGCAGCGACAGGCGCTATGGCTACACCTTC. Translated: CASSDRRYGYTF.

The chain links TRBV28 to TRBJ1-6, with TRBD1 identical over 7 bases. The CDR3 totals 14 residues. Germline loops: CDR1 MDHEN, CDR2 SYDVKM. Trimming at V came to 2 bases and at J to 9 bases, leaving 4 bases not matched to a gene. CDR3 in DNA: TGTGCCAGCAGTTTAGGGCAGGGGGGTTCACCCCTCCACTTT. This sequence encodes CASSLGQGGSPLHF.

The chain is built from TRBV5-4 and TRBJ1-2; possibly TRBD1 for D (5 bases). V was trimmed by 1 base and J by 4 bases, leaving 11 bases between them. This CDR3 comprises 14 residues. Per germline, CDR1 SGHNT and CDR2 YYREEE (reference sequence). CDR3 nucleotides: TGTGCCAGCAGCTTGTGGGGGGGTGCCTATGGCTACACCTTC. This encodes CASSLWGGAYGYTF.

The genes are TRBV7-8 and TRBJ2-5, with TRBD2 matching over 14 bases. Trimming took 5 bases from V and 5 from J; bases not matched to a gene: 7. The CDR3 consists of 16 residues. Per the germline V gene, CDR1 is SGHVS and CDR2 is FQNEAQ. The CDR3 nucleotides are TGTGCCAGCAGCCCGTCGACTAGCGGGGGGGGTGAGACCCAGTACTTC. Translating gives CASSPSTSGGGETQYF.

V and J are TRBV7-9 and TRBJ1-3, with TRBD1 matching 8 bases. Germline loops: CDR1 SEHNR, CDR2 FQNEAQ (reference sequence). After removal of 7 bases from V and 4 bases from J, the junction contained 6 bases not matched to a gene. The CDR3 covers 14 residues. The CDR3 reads CASTTTGAGNTIYF. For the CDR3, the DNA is TGTGCCAGCACTACGACAGGGGCAGGAAACACCATATATTTT.

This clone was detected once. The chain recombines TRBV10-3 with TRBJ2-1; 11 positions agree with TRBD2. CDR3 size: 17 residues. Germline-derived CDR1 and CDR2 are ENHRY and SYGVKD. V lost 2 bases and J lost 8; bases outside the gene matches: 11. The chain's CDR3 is CAISESLAGGGMDEQFF. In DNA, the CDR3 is TGTGCCATCAGTGAGAGCCTAGCGGGGGGCGGTATGGATGAGCAGTTCTTC.

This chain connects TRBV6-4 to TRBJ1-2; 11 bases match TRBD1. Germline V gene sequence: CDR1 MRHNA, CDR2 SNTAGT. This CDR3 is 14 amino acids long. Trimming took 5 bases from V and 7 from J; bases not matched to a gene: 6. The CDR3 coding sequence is TGTGCCAGCAGTCCTGGACAGGGGGCACGTGGCTACACCTTC. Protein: CASSPGQGARGYTF.

CDR3 sequence: CAWSVGLGGNQPQHF. CDR3 in DNA: TGTGCCTGGAGTGTAGGCTTAGGGGGCAATCAGCCCCAGCATTTT. The rearrangement joins TRBV30 to TRBJ1-5; TRBD1 might be the D (5 bases). V was trimmed by 0 bases and J by 2 bases, leaving 11 bases between them. Germline assignment: CDR1 GTSNPN and CDR2 SVGIG (reference sequence). The CDR3 is 15 amino acids.

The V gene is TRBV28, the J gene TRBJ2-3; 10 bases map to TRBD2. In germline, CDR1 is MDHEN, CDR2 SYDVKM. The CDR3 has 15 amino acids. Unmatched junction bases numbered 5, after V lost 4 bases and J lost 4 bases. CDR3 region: CASSSPSGGADTQYF. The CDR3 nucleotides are TGTGCCAGCAGTTCTCCTAGCGGGGGAGCAGATACGCAGTATTTT.

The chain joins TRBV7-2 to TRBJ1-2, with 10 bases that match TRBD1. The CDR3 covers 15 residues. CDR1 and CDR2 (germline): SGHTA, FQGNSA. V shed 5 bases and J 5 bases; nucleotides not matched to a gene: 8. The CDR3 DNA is TGTGCCAGCAGCCCGCCCCCGGGACAGGGGTATGGCTACACCTTC. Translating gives CASSPPPGQGYGYTF.

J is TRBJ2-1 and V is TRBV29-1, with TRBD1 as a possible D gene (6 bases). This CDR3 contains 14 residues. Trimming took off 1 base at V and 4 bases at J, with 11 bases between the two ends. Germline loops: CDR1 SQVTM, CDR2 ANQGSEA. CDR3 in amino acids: CSVEGQGSYNEQFF. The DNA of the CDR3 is TGCAGCGTTGAAGGGCAGGGGTCTTACAATGAGCAGTTCTTC.

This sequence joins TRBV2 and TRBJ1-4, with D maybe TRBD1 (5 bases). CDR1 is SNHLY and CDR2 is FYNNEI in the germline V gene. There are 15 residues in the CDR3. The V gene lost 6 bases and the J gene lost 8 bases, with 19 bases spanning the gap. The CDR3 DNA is TGTGCCAGCAGCATATCTGCAGGGCTGAGGGAAAAACTGTTTTTT. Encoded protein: CASSISAGLREKLFF.

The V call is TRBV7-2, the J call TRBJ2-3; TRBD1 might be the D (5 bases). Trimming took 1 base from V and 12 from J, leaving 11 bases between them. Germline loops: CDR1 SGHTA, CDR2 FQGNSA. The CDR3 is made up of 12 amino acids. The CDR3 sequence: CASSLDRPRQYF. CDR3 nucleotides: TGTGCCAGCAGCTTAGACAGGCCACGACAGTATTTT.